This TCR beta chain was retrieved from a study of cytomegalovirus exposure and HLA in healthy donors. General study points: The study assumed roughly uniform donor sequencing depth for presence/absence analyses. Researchers reported in a later analysis that a missense DCLRE1C variant was tied to TCR beta V- and J-gene trimming. Earlier results showed most TCR beta V segments being productive about 90% or about 30% of the time. Altogether, some 160 TCR beta chains were recorded as cytomegalovirus-associated.

Primers for the PCR totalled 60 Vbeta and 13 Jbeta. Sequencing was performed with immunoSEQ multiplex PCR; in TCRdb, only in-frame clones are kept and a portion is missing. The sample lists about 180,000 clones, 77% occurring once. As concerns this clone: No antigen is known for it.

This CDR3 region has 13 residues. From germline, CDR1 is SGHNT and CDR2 YYREEE (reference sequence). The ends were cut back, 0 bases at V and 7 bases at J, with 10 bases in the middle. This clonotype originated in a woman in her 30s in good health and CMV-seropositive. What was sequenced was PBMCs. The rearrangement uses TRBV5-4 and TRBJ1-2; no reliable D call. As DNA, the CDR3 is TGTGCCAGCAGCTTGGCTGGGAGAGGTGGCTACACCTTC. This sequence encodes CASSLAGRGGYTF. Full variable domain (outside the CDR3, taken from reference TRBV5-4 and TRBJ1-2): ETGVTQSPTHLIKTRGQQVTLRCSSQSGHNTVSWYQQALGQGPQFIFQYYREEENGRGNFPPRFSGLQFPNYSSELNVNALELDDSALYLCASSLAGRGGYTFGSGTRLTVV.